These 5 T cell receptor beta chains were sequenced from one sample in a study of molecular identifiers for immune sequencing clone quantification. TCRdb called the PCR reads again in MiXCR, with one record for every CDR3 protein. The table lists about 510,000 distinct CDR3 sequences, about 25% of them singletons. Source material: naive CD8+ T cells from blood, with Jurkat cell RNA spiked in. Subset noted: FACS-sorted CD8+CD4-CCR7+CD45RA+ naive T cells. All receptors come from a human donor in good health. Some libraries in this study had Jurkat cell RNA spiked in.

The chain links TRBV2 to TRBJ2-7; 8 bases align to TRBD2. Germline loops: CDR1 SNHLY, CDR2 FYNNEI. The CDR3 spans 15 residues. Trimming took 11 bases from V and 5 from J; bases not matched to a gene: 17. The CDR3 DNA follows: TGTGCCGGAGCTGACTTTAGCGGGGCCGTGGACGAGCAGTACTTC. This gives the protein CAGADFSGAVDEQYF.

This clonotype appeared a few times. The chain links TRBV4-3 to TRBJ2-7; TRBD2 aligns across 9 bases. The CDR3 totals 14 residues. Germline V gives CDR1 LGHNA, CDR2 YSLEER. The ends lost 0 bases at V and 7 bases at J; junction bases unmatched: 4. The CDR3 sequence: CASSQEAGGWEQYF. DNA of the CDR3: TGCGCCAGCAGCCAAGAAGCGGGAGGTTGGGAGCAGTACTTC.

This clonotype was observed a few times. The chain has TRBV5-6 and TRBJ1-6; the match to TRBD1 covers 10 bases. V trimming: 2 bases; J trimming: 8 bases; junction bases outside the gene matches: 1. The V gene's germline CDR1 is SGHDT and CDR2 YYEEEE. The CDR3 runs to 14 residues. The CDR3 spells CASSFGQGDSPLHF. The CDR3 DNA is TGTGCCAGCAGCTTTGGACAGGGGGATTCACCCCTCCACTTT.

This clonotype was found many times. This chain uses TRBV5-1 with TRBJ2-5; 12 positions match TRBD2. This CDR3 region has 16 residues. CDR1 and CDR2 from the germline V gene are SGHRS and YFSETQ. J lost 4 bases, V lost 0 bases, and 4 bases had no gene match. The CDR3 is CASSLGTSGTGETQYF. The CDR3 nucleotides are TGCGCCAGCAGCTTGGGGACTAGCGGGACTGGAGAGACCCAGTACTTC.

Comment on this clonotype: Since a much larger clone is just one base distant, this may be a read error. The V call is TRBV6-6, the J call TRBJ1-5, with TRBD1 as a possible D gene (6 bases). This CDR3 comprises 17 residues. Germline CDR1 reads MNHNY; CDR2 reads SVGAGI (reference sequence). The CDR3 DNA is TGTGCCTGCAGTTACATGGGGGACATCTATAGCAATCAGCCCCAGCATTTT. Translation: CACSYMGDIYSNQPQHF.